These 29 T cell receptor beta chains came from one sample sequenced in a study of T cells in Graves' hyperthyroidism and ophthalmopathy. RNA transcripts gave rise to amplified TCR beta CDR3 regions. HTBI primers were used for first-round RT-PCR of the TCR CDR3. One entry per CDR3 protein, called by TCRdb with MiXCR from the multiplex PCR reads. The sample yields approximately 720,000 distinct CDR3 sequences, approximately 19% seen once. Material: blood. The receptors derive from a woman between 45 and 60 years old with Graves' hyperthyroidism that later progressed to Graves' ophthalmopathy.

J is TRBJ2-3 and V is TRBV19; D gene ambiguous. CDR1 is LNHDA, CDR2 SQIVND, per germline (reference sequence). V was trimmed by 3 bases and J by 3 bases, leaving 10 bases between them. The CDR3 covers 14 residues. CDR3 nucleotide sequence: TGTGCCAGTAGTATGGTGGTCCGGACAGATACGCAGTATTTT. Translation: CASSMVVRTDTQYF.

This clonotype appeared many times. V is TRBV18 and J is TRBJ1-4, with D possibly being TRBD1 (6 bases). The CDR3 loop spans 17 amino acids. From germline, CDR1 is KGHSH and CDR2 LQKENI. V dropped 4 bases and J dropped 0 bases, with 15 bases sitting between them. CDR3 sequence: CASSQNRDTATNEKLFF. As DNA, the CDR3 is TGTGCCAGCTCACAAAATCGGGACACAGCAACTAATGAAAAACTGTTTTTT. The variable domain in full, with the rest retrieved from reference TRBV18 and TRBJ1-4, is NAGVMQNPRHLVRRRGQEARLRCSPMKGHSHVYWYRQLPEEGLKFMVYLQKENIIDESGMPKERFSAEFPKEGPSILRIQQVVRGDSAAYFCASSQNRDTATNEKLFFGSGTQLSVL.

CDR3 nucleotide sequence: TGCAGTGCTAGAAGGACAGGGGGCGGCAATCAGCCCCAGCATTTT. Its translation: CSARRTGGGNQPQHF. This chain joins TRBV20-1 and TRBJ1-5; 11 positions match TRBD1. V was clipped by 2 bases and J by 2 bases; unmatched bases: 2. Germline-derived CDR1 and CDR2 are DFQATT and SNEGSKA (reference sequence). The CDR3 extends over 15 amino acids.

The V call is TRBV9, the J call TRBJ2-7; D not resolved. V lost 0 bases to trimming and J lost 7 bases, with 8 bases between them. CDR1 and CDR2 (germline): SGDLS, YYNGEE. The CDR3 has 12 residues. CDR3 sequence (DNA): TGTGCCAGCAGCGTAGGCTTGGGAGAGCAGTACTTC. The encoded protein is CASSVGLGEQYF.

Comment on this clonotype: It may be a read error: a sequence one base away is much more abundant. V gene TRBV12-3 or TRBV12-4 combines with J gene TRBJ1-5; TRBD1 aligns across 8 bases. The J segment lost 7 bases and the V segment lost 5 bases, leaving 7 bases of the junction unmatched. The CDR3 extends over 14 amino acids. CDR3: CASSPAGGWQPQHF. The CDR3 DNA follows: TGTGCCAGCAGTCCCGCAGGGGGCTGGCAGCCCCAGCATTTT.

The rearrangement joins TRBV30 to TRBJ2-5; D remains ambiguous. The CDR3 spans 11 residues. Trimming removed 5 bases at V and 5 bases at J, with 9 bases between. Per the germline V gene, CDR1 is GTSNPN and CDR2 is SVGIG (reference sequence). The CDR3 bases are TGTGCCTGGGGGTTAGGGGAGACCCAGTACTTC. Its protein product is CAWGLGETQYF.

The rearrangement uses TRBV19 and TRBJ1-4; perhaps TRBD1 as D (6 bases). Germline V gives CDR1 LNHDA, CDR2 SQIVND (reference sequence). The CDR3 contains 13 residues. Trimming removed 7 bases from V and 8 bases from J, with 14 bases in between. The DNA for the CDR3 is TGTGCCAGTAAAACGGACAGCGAGGAAAAACTGTTTTTT. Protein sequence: CASKTDSEEKLFF.

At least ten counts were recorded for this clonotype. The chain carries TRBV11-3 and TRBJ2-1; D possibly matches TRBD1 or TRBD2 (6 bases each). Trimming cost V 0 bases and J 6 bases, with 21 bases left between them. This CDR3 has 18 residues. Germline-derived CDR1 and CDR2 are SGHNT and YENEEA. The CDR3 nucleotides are TGTGCCAGCAGCTTAGATGGGGCGGGACACTCATTAAGCAATGAGCAGTTCTTC. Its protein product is CASSLDGAGHSLSNEQFF.

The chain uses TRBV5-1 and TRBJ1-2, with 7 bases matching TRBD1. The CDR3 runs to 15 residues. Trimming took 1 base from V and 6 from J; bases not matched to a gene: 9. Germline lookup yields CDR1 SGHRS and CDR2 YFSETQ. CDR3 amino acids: CASSLSAKGADGYTF. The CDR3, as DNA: TGCGCCAGCAGCTTGTCGGCCAAGGGGGCTGATGGCTACACCTTC.

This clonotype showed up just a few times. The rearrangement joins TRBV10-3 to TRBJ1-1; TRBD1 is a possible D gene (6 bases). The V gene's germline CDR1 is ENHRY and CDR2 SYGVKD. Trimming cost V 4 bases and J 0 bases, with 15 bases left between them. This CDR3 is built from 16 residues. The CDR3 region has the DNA TGTGCCATCAGTGTACGAAAACAGGGCTTGAACACTGAAGCTTTCTTT. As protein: CAISVRKQGLNTEAFF.

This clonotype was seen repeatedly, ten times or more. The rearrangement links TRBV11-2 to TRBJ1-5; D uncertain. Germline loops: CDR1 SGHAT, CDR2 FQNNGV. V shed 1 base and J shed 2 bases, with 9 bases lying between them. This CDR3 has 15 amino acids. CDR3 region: CASSLGTRGNQPQHF. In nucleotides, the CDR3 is TGTGCCAGCAGCTTAGGCACGCGGGGCAATCAGCCCCAGCATTTT.

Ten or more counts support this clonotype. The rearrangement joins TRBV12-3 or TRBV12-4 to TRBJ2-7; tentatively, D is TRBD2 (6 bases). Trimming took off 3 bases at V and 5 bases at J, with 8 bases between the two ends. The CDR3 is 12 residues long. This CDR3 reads CASSFSGDEQYF. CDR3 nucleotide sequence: TGTGCCAGCAGTTTTTCGGGAGACGAGCAGTACTTC.

The CDR3 region has the DNA TGCGCCAGCCGAACACAGGGATTTAATGAAAAACTGTTTTTT. This encodes CASRTQGFNEKLFF. The rearrangement uses TRBV4-1 and TRBJ1-4, with D possibly being TRBD1 (6 bases). V dropped 8 bases and J dropped 4 bases, with 14 bases sitting between them. The length of the CDR3 is 14 residues. CDR1 is MGHRA and CDR2 is YSYEKL in the germline V gene.

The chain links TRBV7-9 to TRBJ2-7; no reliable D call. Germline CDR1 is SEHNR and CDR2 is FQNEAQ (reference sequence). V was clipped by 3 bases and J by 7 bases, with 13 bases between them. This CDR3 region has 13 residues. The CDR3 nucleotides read TGTGCCAGCAGCTTCGAGGTGTCTGAGGAGCAGTACTTC. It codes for CASSFEVSEEQYF. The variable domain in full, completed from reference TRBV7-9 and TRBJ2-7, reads DTGVSQNPRHKITKRGQNVTFRCDPISEHNRLYWYRQTLGQGPEFLTYFQNEAQLEKSRLLSDRFSAERPKGSFSTLEIQRTEQGDSAMYLCASSFEVSEEQYFGPGTRLTVT.

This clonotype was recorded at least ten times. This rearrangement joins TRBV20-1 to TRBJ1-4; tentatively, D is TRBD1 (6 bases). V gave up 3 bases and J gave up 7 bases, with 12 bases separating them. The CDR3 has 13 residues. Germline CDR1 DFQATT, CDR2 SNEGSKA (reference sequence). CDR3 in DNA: TGCAGTGCTAGCCCAGGGGACGGTGAAAAACTGTTTTTT. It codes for CSASPGDGEKLFF.

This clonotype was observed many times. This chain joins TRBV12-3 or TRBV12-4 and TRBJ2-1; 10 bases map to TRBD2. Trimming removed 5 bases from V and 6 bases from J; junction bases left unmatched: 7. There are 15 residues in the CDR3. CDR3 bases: TGTGCCAGCAGTCATAGCGGGGGGTCAATCAATGAGCAGTTCTTC. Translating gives CASSHSGGSINEQFF.

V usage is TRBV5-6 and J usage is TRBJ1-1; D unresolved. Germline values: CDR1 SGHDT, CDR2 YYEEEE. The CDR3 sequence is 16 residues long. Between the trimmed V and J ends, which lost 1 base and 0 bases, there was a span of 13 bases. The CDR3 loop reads CASSLPVTQVNTEAFF. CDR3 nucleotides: TGTGCCAGCAGCTTGCCCGTTACGCAGGTGAACACTGAAGCTTTCTTT.

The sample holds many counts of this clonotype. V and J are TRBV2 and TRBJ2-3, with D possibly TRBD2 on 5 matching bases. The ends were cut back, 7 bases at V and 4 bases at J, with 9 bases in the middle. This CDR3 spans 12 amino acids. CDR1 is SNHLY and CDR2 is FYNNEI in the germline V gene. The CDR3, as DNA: TGTGCCAGCACCGAGGGCCCAGATACGCAGTATTTT. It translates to CASTEGPDTQYF.

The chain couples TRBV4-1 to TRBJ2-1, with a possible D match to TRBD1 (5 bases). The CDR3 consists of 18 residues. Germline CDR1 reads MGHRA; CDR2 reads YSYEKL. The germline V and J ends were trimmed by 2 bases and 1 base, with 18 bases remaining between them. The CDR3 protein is CASSQWVKARQSYNEQFF. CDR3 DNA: TGCGCCAGCAGCCAATGGGTTAAGGCGAGACAGTCCTACAATGAGCAGTTCTTC.

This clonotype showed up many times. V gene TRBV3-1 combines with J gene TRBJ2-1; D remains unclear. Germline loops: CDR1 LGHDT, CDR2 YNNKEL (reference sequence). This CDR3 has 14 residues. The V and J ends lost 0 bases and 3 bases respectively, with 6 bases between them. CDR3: CASSQELSYNEQFF. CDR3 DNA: TGTGCCAGCAGCCAAGAATTGAGCTACAATGAGCAGTTCTTC.

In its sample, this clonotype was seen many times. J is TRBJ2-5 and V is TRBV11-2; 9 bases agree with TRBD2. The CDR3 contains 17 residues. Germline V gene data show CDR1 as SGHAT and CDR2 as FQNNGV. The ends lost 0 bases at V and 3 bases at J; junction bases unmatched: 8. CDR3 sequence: CASSLDWGPSGEETQYF. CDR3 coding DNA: TGTGCCAGCAGCTTAGATTGGGGACCTAGCGGGGAAGAGACCCAGTACTTC.

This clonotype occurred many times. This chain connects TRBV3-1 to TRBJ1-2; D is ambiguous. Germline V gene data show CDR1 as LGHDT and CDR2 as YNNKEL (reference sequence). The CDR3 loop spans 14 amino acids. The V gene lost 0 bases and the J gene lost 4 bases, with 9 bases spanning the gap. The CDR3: CASSQDLNGYGYTF. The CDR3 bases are TGTGCCAGCAGCCAAGATCTGAACGGCTATGGCTACACCTTC.

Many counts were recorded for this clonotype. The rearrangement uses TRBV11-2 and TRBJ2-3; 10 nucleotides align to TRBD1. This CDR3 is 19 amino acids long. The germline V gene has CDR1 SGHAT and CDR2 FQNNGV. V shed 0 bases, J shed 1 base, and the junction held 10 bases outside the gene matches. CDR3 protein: CASSLELVSGTGGTDTQYF. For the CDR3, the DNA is TGTGCCAGCAGCTTAGAATTAGTGTCCGGGACAGGGGGCACAGATACGCAGTATTTT. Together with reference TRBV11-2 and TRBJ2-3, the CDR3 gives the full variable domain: EAGVAQSPRYKIIEKRQSVAFWCNPISGHATLYWYQQILGQGPKLLIQFQNNGVVDDSQLPKDRFSAERLKGVDSTLKIQPAKLEDSAVYLCASSLELVSGTGGTDTQYFGPGTRLTVL.

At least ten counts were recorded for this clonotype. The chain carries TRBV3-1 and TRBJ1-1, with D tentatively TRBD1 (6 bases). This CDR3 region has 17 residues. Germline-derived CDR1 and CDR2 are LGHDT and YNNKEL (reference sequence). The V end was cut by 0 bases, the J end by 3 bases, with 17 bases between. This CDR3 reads CASSQDRLAGADTEAFF. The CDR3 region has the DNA TGTGCCAGCAGCCAAGATCGTTTGGCGGGGGCAGACACTGAAGCTTTCTTT.

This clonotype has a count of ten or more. The CDR3 sequence is CASSPGDRAIEQYF. CDR3 coding DNA: TGTGCCAGCAGCCCGGGGGACAGGGCCATCGAGCAGTACTTC. The chain recombines TRBV3-1 with TRBJ2-7; 9 bases line up with TRBD1. With V trimmed by 4 bases and J by 6 bases, 7 bases remained unmatched. This CDR3 has 14 residues. From germline, CDR1 is LGHDT and CDR2 YNNKEL (reference sequence).

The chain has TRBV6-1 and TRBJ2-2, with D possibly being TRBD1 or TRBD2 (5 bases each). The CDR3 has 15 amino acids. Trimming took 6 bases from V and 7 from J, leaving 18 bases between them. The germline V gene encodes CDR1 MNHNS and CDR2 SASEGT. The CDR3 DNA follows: TGTGCCAGCAGCCACGGTCAGGGAGAAATCGGGGAGCTGTTTTTT. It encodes CASSHGQGEIGELFF.

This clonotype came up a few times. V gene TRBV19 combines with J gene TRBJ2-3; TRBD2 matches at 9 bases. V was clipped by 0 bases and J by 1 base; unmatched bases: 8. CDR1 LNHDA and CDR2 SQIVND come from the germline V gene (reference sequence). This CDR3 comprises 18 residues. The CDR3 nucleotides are TGTGCCAGTAGTATAGAACCCCCGACTAGCGGAGGCACAGATACGCAGTATTTT. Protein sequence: CASSIEPPTSGGTDTQYF.

As DNA, the CDR3 is TGTGCCAGCAGCTTAGGTTGGGATGGAAACACCATATATTTT. Translated: CASSLGWDGNTIYF. The gene calls are TRBV7-9 and TRBJ1-3; D is unclear. Germline V gene data show CDR1 as SEHNR and CDR2 as FQNEAQ (reference sequence). Trimming removed 1 base from V and 3 bases from J, with 7 bases in between. The CDR3 consists of 14 residues. Together with reference TRBV7-9 and TRBJ1-3, the CDR3 gives the full variable domain: DTGVSQNPRHKITKRGQNVTFRCDPISEHNRLYWYRQTLGQGPEFLTYFQNEAQLEKSRLLSDRFSAERPKGSFSTLEIQRTEQGDSAMYLCASSLGWDGNTIYFGEGSWLTVV.

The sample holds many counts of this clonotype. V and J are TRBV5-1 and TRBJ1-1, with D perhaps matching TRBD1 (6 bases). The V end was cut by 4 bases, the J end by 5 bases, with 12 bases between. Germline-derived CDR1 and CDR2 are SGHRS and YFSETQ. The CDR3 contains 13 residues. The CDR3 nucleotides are TGCGCCAGCAGCACAGGGTTCTCGACTGAAGCTTTCTTT. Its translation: CASSTGFSTEAFF.